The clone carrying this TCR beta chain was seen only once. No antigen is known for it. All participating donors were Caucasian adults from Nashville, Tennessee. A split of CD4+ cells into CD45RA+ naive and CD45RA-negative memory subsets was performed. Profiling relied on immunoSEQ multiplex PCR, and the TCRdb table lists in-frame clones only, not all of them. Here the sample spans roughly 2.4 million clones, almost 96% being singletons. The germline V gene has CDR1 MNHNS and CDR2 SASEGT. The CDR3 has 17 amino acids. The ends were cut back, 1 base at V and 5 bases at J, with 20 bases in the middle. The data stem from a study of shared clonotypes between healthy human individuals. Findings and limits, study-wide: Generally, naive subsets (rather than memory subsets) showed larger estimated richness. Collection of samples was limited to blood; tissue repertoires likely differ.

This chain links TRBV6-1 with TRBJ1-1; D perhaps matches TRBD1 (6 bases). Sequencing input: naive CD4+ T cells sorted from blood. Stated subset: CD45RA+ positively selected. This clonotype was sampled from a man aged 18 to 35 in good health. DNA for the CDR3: TGTGCCAGCAGTGAAGGGAATTTGGGGGGGCGGCGGACTGAAGCTTTCTTT. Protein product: CASSEGNLGGRRTEAFF.